This T cell receptor beta chain was recovered during a study of blood T cell repertoires in COVID-19. Study information: The study drew acute and convalescent COVID-19 samples from the United States, Italy and Spain. PBMCs, B-cell-depleted T cells, or T cells were the source of the cDNA or gDNA that made up the material.

Patients in Seattle were enrolled during active infection, then followed longitudinally. TCRdb keeps only in-frame clones here, not all; method: immunoSEQ multiplex PCR. The table includes 230,000 or so clones, 90% detected once. The germline V gene has CDR1 LGHNA and CDR2 YSLEER. The CDR3 extends over 17 amino acids. The V end lost 3 bases, the J end lost 1 base, and 15 bases lay between the germline ends. V and J are TRBV4-3 and TRBJ2-2, with D possibly being TRBD1 (6 bases). The TCR originated in a woman between 55 and 75 years old with COVID-19, enrolled during active disease. Specimen: peripheral blood. The CDR3 bases are TGCGCCAGCAGCCATCCTAACCGGGACATGAACACCGGGGAGCTGTTTTTT. Translation: CASSHPNRDMNTGELFF.